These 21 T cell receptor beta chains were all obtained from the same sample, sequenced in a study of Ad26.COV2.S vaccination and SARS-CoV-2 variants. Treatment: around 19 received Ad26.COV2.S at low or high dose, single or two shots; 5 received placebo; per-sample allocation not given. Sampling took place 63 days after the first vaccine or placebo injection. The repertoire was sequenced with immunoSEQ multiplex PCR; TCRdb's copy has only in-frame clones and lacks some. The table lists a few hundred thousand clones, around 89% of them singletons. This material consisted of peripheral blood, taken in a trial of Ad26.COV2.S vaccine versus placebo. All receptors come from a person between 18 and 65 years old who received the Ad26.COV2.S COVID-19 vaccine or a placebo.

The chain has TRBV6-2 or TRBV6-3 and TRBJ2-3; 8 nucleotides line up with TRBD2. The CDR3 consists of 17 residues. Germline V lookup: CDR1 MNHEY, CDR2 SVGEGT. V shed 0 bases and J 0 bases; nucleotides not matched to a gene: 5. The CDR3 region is CASSYSKLADSTDTQYF. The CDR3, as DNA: TGTGCCAGCAGTTACTCGAAACTAGCGGATAGCACAGATACGCAGTATTTT.

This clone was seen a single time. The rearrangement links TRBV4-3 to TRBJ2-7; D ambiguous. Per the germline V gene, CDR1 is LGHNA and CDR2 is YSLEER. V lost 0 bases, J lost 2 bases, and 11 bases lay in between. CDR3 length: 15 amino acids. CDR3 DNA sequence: TGCGCCAGCAGCCAAGATCAAAGGGCAACCTACGAGCAGTACTTC. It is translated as CASSQDQRATYEQYF.

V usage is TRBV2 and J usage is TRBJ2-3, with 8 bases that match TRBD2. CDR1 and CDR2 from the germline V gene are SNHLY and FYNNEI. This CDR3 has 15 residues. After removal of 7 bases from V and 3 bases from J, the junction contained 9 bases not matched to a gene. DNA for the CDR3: TGTGCCAGCACGGGGTGGCGGGGGGCAACAGATACGCAGTATTTT. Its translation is CASTGWRGATDTQYF.

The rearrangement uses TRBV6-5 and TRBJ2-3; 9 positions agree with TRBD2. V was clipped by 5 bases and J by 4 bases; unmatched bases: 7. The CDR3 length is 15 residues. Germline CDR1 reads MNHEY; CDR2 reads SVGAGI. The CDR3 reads CASSPVAGGPDTQYF. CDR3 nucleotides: TGTGCCAGCAGTCCTGTCGCGGGGGGGCCAGATACGCAGTATTTT.

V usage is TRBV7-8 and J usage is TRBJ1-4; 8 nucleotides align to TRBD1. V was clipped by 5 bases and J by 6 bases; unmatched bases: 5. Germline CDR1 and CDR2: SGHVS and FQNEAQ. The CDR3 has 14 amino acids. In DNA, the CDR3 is TGTGCCAGCAGCCGAAGACAGGGGTATGAAAAACTGTTTTTT. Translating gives CASSRRQGYEKLFF.

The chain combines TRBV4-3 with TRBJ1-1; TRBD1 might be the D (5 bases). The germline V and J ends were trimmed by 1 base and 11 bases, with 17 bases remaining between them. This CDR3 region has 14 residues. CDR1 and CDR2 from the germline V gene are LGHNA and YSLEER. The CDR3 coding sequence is TGCGCCAGCAGCCAAGGGGGGGGATCCGGCGAGGCTTTCTTT. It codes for CASSQGGGSGEAFF.

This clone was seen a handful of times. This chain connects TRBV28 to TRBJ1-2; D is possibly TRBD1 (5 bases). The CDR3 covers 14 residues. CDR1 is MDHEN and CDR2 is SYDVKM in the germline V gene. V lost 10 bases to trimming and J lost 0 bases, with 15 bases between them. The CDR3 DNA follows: TGTGCCACCCGTGGGAGGGGAGCTAACTATGGCTACACCTTC. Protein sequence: CATRGRGANYGYTF.

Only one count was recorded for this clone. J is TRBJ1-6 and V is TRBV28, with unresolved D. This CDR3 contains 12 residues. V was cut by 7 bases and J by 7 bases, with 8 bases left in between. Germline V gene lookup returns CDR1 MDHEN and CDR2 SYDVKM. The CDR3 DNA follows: TGTGCCAGCAACCTGGGAAATTCACCCCTCCACTTT. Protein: CASNLGNSPLHF.

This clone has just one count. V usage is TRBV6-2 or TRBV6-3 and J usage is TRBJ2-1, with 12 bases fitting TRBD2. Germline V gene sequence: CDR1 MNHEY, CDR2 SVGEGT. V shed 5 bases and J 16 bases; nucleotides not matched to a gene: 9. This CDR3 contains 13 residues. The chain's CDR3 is CASSATSGGWLFF. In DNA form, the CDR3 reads TGTGCCAGCAGTGCGACTAGCGGGGGCTGGCTTTTCTTC.

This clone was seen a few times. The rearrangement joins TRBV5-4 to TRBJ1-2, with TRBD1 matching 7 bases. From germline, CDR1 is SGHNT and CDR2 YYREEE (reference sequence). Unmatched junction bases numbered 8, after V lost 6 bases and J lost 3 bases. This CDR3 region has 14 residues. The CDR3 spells CASTTGVSDYGYTF. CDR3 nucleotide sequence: TGTGCCAGCACCACAGGGGTTAGTGACTATGGCTACACCTTC.

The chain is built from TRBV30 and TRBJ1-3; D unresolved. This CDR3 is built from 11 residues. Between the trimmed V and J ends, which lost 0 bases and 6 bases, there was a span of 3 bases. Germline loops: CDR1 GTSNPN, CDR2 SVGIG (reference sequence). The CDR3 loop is CAWSVQNTIYF. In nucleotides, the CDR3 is TGTGCCTGGAGTGTACAAAACACCATATATTTT.

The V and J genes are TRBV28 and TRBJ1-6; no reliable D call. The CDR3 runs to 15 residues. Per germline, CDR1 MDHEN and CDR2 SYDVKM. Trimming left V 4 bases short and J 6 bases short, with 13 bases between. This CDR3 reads CASSSGPGANSPLHF. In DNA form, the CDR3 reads TGTGCCAGCAGTTCTGGACCGGGTGCTAATTCACCCCTCCACTTT. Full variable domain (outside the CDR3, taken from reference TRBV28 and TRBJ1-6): DVKVTQSSRYLVKRTGEKVFLECVQDMDHENMFWYRQDPGLGLRLIYFSYDVKMKEKGDIPEGYSVSREKKERFSLILESASTNQTSMYLCASSSGPGANSPLHFGNGTRLTVT.

The CDR3 DNA follows: TGTGCCAGCAGCCCGGACAGGGCTGGAAACACCATATATTTT. Protein product: CASSPDRAGNTIYF. This chain connects TRBV7-2 to TRBJ1-3; 8 nucleotides align to TRBD1. Germline CDR1 is SGHTA and CDR2 is FQGNSA. The CDR3 covers 14 residues. Trimming at V came to 5 bases and at J to 2 bases, leaving 2 bases not matched to a gene.

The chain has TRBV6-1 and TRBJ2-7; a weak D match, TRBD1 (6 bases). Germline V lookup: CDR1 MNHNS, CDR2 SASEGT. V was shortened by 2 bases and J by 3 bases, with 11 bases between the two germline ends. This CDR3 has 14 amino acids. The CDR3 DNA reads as TGTGCCAGCAGTGAACAACAGGACAGCTACGAGCAGTACTTC. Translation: CASSEQQDSYEQYF.

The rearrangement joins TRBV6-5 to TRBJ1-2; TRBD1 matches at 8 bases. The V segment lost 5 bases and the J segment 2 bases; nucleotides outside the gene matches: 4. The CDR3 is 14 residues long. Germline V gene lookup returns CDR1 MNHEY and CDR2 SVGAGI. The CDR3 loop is CASSRQGINYGYTF. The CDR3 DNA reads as TGTGCCAGCAGTCGACAGGGGATCAACTATGGCTACACCTTC.

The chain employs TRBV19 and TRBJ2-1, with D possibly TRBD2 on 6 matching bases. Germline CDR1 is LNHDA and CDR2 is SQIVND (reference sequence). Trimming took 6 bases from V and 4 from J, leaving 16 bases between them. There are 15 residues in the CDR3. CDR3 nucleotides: TGTGCCAGTAGGGGGCCCGGGAGCAAATACAATGAGCAGTTCTTC. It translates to CASRGPGSKYNEQFF.

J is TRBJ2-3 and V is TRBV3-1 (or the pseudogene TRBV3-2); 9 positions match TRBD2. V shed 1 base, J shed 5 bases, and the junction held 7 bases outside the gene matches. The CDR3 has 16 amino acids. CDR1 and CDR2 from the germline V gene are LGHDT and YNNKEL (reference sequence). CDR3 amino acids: CASSQGAGGRVDTQYF. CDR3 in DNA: TGTGCCAGCAGCCAAGGTGCGGGGGGGCGGGTAGATACGCAGTATTTT.

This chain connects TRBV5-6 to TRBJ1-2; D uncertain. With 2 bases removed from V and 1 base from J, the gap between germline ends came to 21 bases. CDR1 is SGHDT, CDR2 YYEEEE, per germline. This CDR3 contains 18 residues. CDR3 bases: TGTGCCAGCAGCTTACCTACATCTCTTAGGGCGGATAACTATGGCTACACCTTC. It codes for CASSLPTSLRADNYGYTF.

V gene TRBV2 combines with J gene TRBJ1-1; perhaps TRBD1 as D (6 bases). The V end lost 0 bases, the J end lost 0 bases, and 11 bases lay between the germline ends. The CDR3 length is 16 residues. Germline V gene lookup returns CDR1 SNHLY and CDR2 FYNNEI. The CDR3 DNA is TGTGCCAGCAGTGAAGCGGGGGGGCTCATGAACACTGAAGCTTTCTTT. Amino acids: CASSEAGGLMNTEAFF.

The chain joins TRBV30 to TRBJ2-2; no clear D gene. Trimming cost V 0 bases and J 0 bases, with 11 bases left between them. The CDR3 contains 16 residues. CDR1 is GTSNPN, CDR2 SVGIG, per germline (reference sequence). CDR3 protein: CAWSVPRFANTGELFF. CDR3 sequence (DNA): TGTGCCTGGAGTGTACCCAGGTTCGCGAACACCGGGGAGCTGTTTTTT.

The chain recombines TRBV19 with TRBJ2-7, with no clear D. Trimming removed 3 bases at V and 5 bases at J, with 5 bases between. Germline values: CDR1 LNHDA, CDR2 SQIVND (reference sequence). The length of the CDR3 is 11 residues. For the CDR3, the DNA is TGTGCCAGTAGTATGTTCGACGAGCAGTACTTC. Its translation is CASSMFDEQYF.